This T cell receptor beta chain was recorded in a study of T-cell reconstitution after alpha-beta-depleted transplantation in children. Trimming removed 4 bases at V and 6 bases at J, with 10 bases between. Germline V CDR1 and CDR2: SGHTA, FQGNSA. This CDR3 is 12 amino acids long. Unique molecular identifiers were incorporated when the TCRbeta library was constructed. TCRdb used MiXCR to reprocess the PCR reads, holding one entry per CDR3 protein. The data show fewer than 120,000 distinct CDR3 sequences, over 9% seen once. The sample holds many counts of this clonotype. Here the sequenced sample was PBMCs from the stem cell graft donor, taken from the stem cell graft. This rearrangement joins TRBV7-2 to TRBJ2-7; D is uncertain. The source is a human donor who donated a stem cell graft to a child with acute lymphoblastic leukemia. CDR3 DNA sequence: TGTGCCAGCAGCTCTAAAGGTCCCGAGCAGTACTTC. This translates into CASSSKGPEQYF.